This T cell receptor beta chain was documented in a study of blood T cell repertoires in COVID-19. Turning to the study itself: Donors in the United States, Italy and Spain gave samples during acute or convalescent COVID-19. T cells, B-cell-depleted T cells, or PBMCs provided the cDNA or gDNA that served as material.

Per the study methods: The authors estimated nucleated cell counts from reference gene primer amplification. Sequenced by immunoSEQ multiplex PCR; TCRdb stores in-frame clones only, minus some. That table furnishes V, J and clone size, whereas the DNA furnished D and trimming. Among some 47,000 clones listed, around 80% were seen once. The CDR3 totals 12 residues. Unmatched junction bases numbered 2, after V lost 8 bases and J lost 4 bases. The V gene's germline CDR1 is ENHRY and CDR2 SYGVKD. The sequenced material came from peripheral blood. The V call is TRBV10-3, the J call TRBJ1-1; TRBD1 matches 9 bases. This sequence originates from a human donor in a cohort sampled during active COVID-19. This CDR3 is CAIGQGTTEAFF. The CDR3 DNA reads as TGTGCCATCGGACAGGGGACCACTGAAGCTTTCTTT.